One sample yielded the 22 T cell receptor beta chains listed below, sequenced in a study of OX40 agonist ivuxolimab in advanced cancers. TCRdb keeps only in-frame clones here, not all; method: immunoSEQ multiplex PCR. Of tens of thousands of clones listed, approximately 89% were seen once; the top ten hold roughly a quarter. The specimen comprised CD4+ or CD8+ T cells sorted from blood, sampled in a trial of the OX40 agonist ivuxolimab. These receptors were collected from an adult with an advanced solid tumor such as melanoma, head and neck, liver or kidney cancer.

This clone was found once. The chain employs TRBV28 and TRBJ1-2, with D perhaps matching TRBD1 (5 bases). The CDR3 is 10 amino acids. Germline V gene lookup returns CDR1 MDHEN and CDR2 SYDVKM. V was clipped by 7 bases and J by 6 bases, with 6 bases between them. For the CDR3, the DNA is TGTGCCAGCAAGGGGAATGGCTACACCTTC. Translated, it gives CASKGNGYTF.

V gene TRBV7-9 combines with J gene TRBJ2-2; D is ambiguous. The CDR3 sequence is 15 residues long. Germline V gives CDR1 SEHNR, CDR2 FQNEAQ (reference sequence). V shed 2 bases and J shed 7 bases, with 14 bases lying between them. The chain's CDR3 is CASSLTGLGIGELFF. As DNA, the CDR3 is TGTGCCAGCAGCTTAACCGGCCTGGGGATCGGGGAGCTGTTTTTT.

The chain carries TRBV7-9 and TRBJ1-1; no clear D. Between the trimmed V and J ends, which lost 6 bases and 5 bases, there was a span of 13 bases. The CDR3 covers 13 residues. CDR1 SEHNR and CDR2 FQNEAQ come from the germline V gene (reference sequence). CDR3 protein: CASRREEETEAFF. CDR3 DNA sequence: TGTGCCAGCAGGCGGGAGGAGGAAACTGAAGCTTTCTTT.

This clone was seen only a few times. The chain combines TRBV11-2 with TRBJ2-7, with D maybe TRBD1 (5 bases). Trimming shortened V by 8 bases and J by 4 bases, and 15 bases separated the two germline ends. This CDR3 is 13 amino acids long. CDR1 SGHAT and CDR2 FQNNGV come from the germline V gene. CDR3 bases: TGTGCCAGCCAGCGAAGGGGAAAGTACGAGCAGTACTTC. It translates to CASQRRGKYEQYF.

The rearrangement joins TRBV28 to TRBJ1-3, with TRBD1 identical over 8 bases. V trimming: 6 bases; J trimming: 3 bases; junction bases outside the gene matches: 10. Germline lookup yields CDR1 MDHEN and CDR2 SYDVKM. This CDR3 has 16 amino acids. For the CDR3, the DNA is TGTGCCAGCAGCCCCCGGCAGGGGGCCTTTGGAAACACCATATATTTT. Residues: CASSPRQGAFGNTIYF.

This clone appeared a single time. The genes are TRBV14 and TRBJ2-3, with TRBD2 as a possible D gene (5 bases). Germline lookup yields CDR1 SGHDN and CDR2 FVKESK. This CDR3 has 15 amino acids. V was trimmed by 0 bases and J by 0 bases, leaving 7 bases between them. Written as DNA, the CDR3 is TGTGCCAGCAGCCAAGAACGGGGTAGCACAGATACGCAGTATTTT. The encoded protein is CASSQERGSTDTQYF.

CDR3 sequence reads: CASSPGEGDFMRQPQHF. DNA for the CDR3: TGTGCCAGCAGCCCCGGGGAGGGGGATTTTATGAGGCAGCCCCAGCATTTT. V usage is TRBV5-5 and J usage is TRBJ1-5; D possibly corresponds to TRBD1 (6 bases). The CDR3 extends over 17 amino acids. V lost 4 bases to trimming and J lost 7 bases, with 24 bases between them. Germline-derived CDR1 and CDR2 are SGHKS and YYEKEE (reference sequence).

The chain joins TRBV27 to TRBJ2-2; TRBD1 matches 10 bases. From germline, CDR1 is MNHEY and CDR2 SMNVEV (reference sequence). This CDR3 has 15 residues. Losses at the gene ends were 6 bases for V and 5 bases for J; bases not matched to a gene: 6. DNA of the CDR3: TGTGCCAGCAGCCTGGGACAGGGGAGGACCGGGGAGCTGTTTTTT. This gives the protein CASSLGQGRTGELFF.

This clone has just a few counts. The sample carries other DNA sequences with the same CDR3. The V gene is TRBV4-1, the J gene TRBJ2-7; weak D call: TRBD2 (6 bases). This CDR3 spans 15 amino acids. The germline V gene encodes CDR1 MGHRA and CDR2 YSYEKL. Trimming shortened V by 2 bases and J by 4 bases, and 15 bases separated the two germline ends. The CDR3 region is CASSQRLAGMYEQYF. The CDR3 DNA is TGCGCCAGCAGCCAAAGACTGGCGGGAATGTACGAGCAGTACTTC.

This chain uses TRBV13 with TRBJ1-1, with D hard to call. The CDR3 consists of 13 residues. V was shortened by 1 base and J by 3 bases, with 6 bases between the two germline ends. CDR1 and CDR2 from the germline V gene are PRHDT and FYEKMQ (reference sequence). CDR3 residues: CASSLVGYTEAFF. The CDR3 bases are TGTGCCAGCAGCTTAGTGGGGTACACTGAAGCTTTCTTT.

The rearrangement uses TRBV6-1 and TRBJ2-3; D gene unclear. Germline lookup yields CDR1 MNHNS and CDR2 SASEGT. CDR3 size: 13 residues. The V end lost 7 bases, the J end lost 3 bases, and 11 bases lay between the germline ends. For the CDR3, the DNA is TGTGCCAGCACCCCCGCCGGGACAGATACGCAGTATTTT. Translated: CASTPAGTDTQYF.

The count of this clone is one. This CDR3 reads CASSLRGVWVNTGELFF. In DNA form, the CDR3 reads TGTGCCAGCAGTTTACGGGGGGTGTGGGTCAACACCGGGGAGCTGTTTTTT. The V call is TRBV28, the J call TRBJ2-2; 7 bases map to TRBD2. This CDR3 region has 17 residues. Germline CDR1 MDHEN, CDR2 SYDVKM. Trimming took 2 bases from V and 2 from J; bases not matched to a gene: 8.

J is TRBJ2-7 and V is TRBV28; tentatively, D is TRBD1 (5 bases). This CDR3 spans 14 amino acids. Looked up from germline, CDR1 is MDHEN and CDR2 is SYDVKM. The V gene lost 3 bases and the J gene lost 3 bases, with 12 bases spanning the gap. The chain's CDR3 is CASSFLDNIYEQYF. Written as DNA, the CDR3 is TGTGCCAGCAGTTTCCTGGACAATATCTACGAGCAGTACTTC.

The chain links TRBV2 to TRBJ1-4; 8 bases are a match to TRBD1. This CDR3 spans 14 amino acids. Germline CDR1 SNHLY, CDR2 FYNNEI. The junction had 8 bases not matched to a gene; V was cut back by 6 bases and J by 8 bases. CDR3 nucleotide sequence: TGTGCCAGCAGCCCCGGGGACAGGCGCGAAAAACTGTTTTTT. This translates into CASSPGDRREKLFF. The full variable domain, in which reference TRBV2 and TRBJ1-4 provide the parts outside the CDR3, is EPEVTQTPSHQVTQMGQEVILRCVPISNHLYFYWYRQILGQKVEFLVSFYNNEISEKSEIFDDQFSVERPDGSNFTLKIRSTKLEDSAMYFCASSPGDRREKLFFGSGTQLSVL.

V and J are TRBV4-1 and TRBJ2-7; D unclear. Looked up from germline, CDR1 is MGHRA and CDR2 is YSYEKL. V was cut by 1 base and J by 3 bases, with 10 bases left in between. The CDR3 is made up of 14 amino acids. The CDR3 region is CASSQGPGGYEQYF. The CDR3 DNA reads TGCGCCAGCAGCCAAGGGCCTGGCGGCTACGAGCAGTACTTC.

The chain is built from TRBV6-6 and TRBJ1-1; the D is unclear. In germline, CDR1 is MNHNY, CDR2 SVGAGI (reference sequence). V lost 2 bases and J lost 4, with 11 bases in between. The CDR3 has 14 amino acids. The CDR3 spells CASSYGNHPTEAFF. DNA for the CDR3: TGTGCCAGCAGTTACGGGAACCATCCCACTGAAGCTTTCTTT.

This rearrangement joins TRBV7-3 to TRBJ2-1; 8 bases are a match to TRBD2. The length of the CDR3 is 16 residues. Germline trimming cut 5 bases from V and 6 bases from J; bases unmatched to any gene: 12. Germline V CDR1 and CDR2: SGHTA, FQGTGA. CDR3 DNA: TGTGCCAGCAGCCCCACCCCGGGACTAGGCCTCAATGAGCAGTTCTTC. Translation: CASSPTPGLGLNEQFF.

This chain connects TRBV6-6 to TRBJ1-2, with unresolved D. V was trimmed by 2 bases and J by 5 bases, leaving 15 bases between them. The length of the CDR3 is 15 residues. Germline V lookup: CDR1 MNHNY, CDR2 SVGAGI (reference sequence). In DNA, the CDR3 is TGTGCCAGCAGTTACCCGACAAGCTCCGATTATGGCTACACCTTC. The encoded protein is CASSYPTSSDYGYTF.

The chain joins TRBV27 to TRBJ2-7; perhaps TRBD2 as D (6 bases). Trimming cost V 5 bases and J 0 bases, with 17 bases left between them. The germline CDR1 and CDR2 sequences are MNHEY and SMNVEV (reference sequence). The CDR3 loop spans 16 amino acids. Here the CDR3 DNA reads TGTGCCAGCAGTGAAGAGGGCGGGATAGGCTCCTACGAGCAGTACTTC. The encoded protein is CASSEEGGIGSYEQYF.

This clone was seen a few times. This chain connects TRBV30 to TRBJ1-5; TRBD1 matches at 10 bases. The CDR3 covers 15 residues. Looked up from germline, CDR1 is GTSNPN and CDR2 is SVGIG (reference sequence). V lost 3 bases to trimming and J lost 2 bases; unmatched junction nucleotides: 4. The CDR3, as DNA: TGTGCCTGGAGAGCCGGACAGGGGGGCAATCAGCCCCAGCATTTT. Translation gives CAWRAGQGGNQPQHF.

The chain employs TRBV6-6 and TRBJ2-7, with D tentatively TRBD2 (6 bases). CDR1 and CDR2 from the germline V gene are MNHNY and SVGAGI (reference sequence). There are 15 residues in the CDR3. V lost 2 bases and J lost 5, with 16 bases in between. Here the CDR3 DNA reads TGTGCCAGCAGTTACCTACCGGGAGTGACGGACGAGCAGTACTTC. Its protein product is CASSYLPGVTDEQYF.

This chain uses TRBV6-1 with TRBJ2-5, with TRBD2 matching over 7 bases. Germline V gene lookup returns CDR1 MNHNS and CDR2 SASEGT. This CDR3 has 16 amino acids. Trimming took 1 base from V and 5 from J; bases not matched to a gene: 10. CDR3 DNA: TGTGCCAGCAGTGAAGAGGGAGGGCAGGTAGGGGAGACCCAGTACTTC. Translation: CASSEEGGQVGETQYF.